This passage covers 28 T cell receptor beta chains from one sample sequenced in a study of beta chain features in type 1 diabetes. Study-wide points: Significant though moderate, a shortening of TCRB CDR3s appeared in all four CD4+ subsets of Type 1 diabetes patients.

TCRB transcripts that were expressed got sequenced, as all of the isolated RNA had been reverse transcribed. The assay was immunoSEQ multiplex PCR, and TCRdb's table has in-frame clones only and misses some. The sample includes 600,000 or so clones, roughly an eighth seen only once; the top ten take just under 0.04%. These receptors lack a known antigen. What was sequenced was naive CD4+ T cells from blood. The receptors were gathered from a man between 18 and 35 years old with type 1 diabetes.

The chain joins TRBV29-1 to TRBJ2-3; no firm D call. Per germline, CDR1 SQVTM and CDR2 ANQGSEA. Trimming left V 0 bases short and J 0 bases short, with 13 bases between. The CDR3 covers 16 residues. The CDR3 region is CSVEDLTDSSTDTQYF. Here the CDR3 DNA reads TGCAGCGTTGAAGATTTAACGGATTCTAGCACAGATACGCAGTATTTT.

This clone appeared a few times. The rearrangement links TRBV9 to TRBJ2-2; D unclear. The CDR3 totals 15 residues. The germline V gene has CDR1 SGDLS and CDR2 YYNGEE. V was clipped by 0 bases and J by 0 bases, with 6 bases between them. CDR3 nucleotide sequence: TGTGCCAGCAGCGTAGGCTTCCCGAACACCGGGGAGCTGTTTTTT. Protein sequence: CASSVGFPNTGELFF. Looking up the rest from reference TRBV9 and TRBJ2-2 gives the full variable domain: DSGVTQTPKHLITATGQRVTLRCSPRSGDLSVYWYQQSLDQGLQFLIQYYNGEERAKGNILERFSAQQFPDLHSELNLSSLELGDSALYFCASSVGFPNTGELFFGEGSRLTVL.

This chain links TRBV7-2 with TRBJ1-5, with D hard to call. Germline loops: CDR1 SGHTA, CDR2 FQGNSA. This CDR3 has 12 residues. The V end was cut by 5 bases, the J end by 4 bases, with 6 bases between. For the CDR3, the DNA is TGTGCCAGCAGCGGGCAGAATCAGCCCCAGCATTTT. It is translated as CASSGQNQPQHF.

This clone was recorded only once. The same CDR3 arises from other DNA sequences in this sample as well. This chain links TRBV7-2 with TRBJ2-5; possibly TRBD2 for D (5 bases). Germline V gene sequence: CDR1 SGHTA, CDR2 FQGNSA. The CDR3 has 14 amino acids. The V gene lost 3 bases and the J gene lost 2 bases, with 10 bases spanning the gap. The CDR3: CASSFRRLQETQYF. The DNA of the CDR3 is TGTGCCAGCAGCTTCCGGCGACTACAAGAGACCCAGTACTTC.

The CDR3: CSVYRQGGLRSTEAFF. The CDR3 nucleotides are TGCAGCGTTTACCGACAGGGAGGGCTGAGGAGCACTGAAGCTTTCTTT. V and J are TRBV29-1 and TRBJ1-1; 7 nucleotides agree with TRBD1. The CDR3 has 16 residues. From germline, CDR1 is SQVTM and CDR2 ANQGSEA. J gave up 4 bases and V 5 bases, and 16 bases lay outside the gene matches.

The chain uses TRBV5-1 and TRBJ2-7; D unresolved. Germline CDR1 and CDR2: SGHRS and YFSETQ. Trimming stripped 3 bases from V and 3 bases from J, with 4 bases between. This CDR3 has 11 residues. The CDR3 DNA follows: TGCGCCAGCAGCTCCTACTACGAGCAGTACTTC. It translates to CASSSYYEQYF.

This rearrangement joins TRBV30 to TRBJ2-5; D ambiguous. CDR1 and CDR2 from the germline V gene are GTSNPN and SVGIG (reference sequence). The CDR3 totals 13 residues. V shed 2 bases and J shed 1 base, with 8 bases lying between them. CDR3 bases: TGTGCCTGGAGTATGGTCTTCCAAGAGACCCAGTACTTC. It yields the protein CAWSMVFQETQYF.

The chain carries TRBV18 and TRBJ1-1; 9 nucleotides agree with TRBD1. J was trimmed by 6 bases and V by 5 bases; bases with no gene match: 7. The CDR3 totals 14 residues. The V gene's germline CDR1 is KGHSH and CDR2 LQKENI. The CDR3, as DNA: TGTGCCAGCTCAGGCGACAGGGGGTTGCCTGAAGCTTTCTTT. This gives the protein CASSGDRGLPEAFF.

The table lists this clone with a few counts. This sequence joins TRBV6-5 and TRBJ2-4; D might be TRBD2 (6 bases). The CDR3 has 15 amino acids. Deletions cut 3 bases from V and 8 bases from J, with 17 bases between. CDR1 is MNHEY, CDR2 SVGAGI, per germline. The CDR3 sequence: CASSYVGGDFDIQYF. DNA for the CDR3: TGTGCCAGCAGTTATGTGGGCGGGGATTTTGACATTCAGTACTTC.

The rearrangement uses TRBV5-1 and TRBJ2-1; 13 nucleotides match TRBD2. Germline lookup yields CDR1 SGHRS and CDR2 YFSETQ. Trimming at V came to 4 bases and at J to 10 bases, leaving 8 bases not matched to a gene. This CDR3 is built from 15 residues. The CDR3 DNA follows: TGCGCCAGCAGCCCCAGGACTAGCGGGAGACCCGAGCAGTTCTTC. It specifies CASSPRTSGRPEQFF. Using reference TRBV5-1 and TRBJ2-1 for the parts outside the CDR3, the full variable domain is KAGVTQTPRYLIKTRGQQVTLSCSPISGHRSVSWYQQTPGQGLQFLFEYFSETQRNKGNFPGRFSGRQFSNSRSEMNVSTLELGDSALYLCASSPRTSGRPEQFFGPGTRLTVL.

The chain combines TRBV7-6 with TRBJ2-5; D might be TRBD1 (6 bases). Per germline, CDR1 SGHVS and CDR2 FNYEAQ. Trimming took 8 bases from V and 2 from J, leaving 12 bases between them. The CDR3 runs to 13 residues. The CDR3 bases are TGTGCCAGCGGCCGGACAGTACAAGAGACCCAGTACTTC. Residues: CASGRTVQETQYF.

This clone has more than one count but fewer than ten. CDR3 amino acids: CASSRGRGTDTQYF. Here the CDR3 DNA reads TGTGCCAGTAGCAGGGGAAGGGGCACAGATACGCAGTATTTT. The chain carries TRBV19 and TRBJ2-3; weak D call: TRBD1 (6 bases). Germline V CDR1 and CDR2: LNHDA, SQIVND (reference sequence). The CDR3 consists of 14 residues. V was clipped by 6 bases and J by 1 base, with 11 bases between them.

This clone was counted only a few times. The CDR3 here is CAWSATGREQYF. CDR3 DNA: TGTGCCTGGAGTGCGACAGGGCGCGAGCAGTACTTC. The chain uses TRBV30 and TRBJ2-7; 7 bases line up with TRBD1. Germline V gene sequence: CDR1 GTSNPN, CDR2 SVGIG (reference sequence). V lost 1 base to trimming and J lost 6 bases; unmatched junction nucleotides: 3. The CDR3 contains 12 residues.

This clone was detected only a few times. CDR3 bases: TGTGCCTGGAGGAGGGGTAGCGGAGGCACAGATACGCAGTATTTT. It translates to CAWRRGSGGTDTQYF. V usage is TRBV30 and J usage is TRBJ2-3; TRBD2 is a possible D gene (6 bases). V was shortened by 3 bases and J by 1 base, with 14 bases between the two germline ends. The CDR3 is 15 residues long. Germline lookup yields CDR1 GTSNPN and CDR2 SVGIG (reference sequence). Full variable domain (rest looked up from reference TRBV30 and TRBJ2-3): SQTIHQWPATLVQPVGSPLSLECTVEGTSNPNLYWYRQAAGRGLQLLFYSVGIGQISSEVPQNLSASRPQDRQFILSSKKLLLSDSGFYLCAWRRGSGGTDTQYFGPGTRLTVL.

The chain is built from TRBV30 and TRBJ2-5; the match to TRBD2 covers 7 bases. J gave up 1 base and V 4 bases, and 3 bases lay outside the gene matches. This CDR3 has 13 residues. From germline, CDR1 is GTSNPN and CDR2 SVGIG (reference sequence). As DNA, the CDR3 is TGTGCCTGGAATCTAGCGGTCCAAGAGACCCAGTACTTC. Translating it yields CAWNLAVQETQYF.

The chain combines TRBV7-2 with TRBJ2-2; D is undetermined. The CDR3 contains 14 residues. The V end lost 5 bases, the J end lost 3 bases, and 10 bases lay between the germline ends. CDR1 and CDR2 (germline): SGHTA, FQGNSA. The DNA of the CDR3 is TGTGCCAGCAGCCTACGGCGCGACACCGGGGAGCTGTTTTTT. This encodes CASSLRRDTGELFF.

Only a few counts were recorded for this clone. The V call is TRBV1, the J call TRBJ1-2. TRBV1 is a listed pseudogene. CDR3 length equals 13 residues. The CDR3 spells CTSSQRRRAGYTF. The CDR3 DNA sequence: TGCACCAGCAGCCAACGGAGAAGGGCTGGCTACACCTTC.

The V and J genes are TRBV14 and TRBJ1-1; D gene ambiguous. CDR1 and CDR2 (germline): SGHDN, FVKESK. The V and J ends lost 4 bases and 5 bases respectively, with 11 bases between them. This CDR3 contains 13 residues. In DNA form, the CDR3 reads TGTGCCAGCAGCCCTTTTGTGGGAACTGAAGCTTTCTTT. This gives the protein CASSPFVGTEAFF. The full variable domain, completed using reference TRBV14 and TRBJ1-1, is EAGVTQFPSHSVIEKGQTVTLRCDPISGHDNLYWYRRVMGKEIKFLLHFVKESKQDESGMPNNRFLAERTGGTYSTLKVQPAELEDSGVYFCASSPFVGTEAFFGQGTRLTVV.

The CDR3 spells CASSLDVGYGYTF. The CDR3 DNA is TGTGCCAGCAGCTTGGACGTGGGCTATGGCTACACCTTC. The chain links TRBV7-9 to TRBJ1-2; D is unclear. This CDR3 has 13 amino acids. CDR1 is SEHNR, CDR2 FQNEAQ, per germline (reference sequence). V lost 3 bases and J lost 4, with 9 bases in between.

This sequence joins TRBV30 and TRBJ2-6; D is unresolved. Germline V gives CDR1 GTSNPN, CDR2 SVGIG (reference sequence). V was clipped by 5 bases and J by 12 bases, with 17 bases between them. CDR3 length: 13 amino acids. This CDR3 is CAWGSGRDRVLTF. Here the CDR3 DNA reads TGTGCCTGGGGGTCGGGCCGCGATCGCGTCCTGACTTTC. Full variable domain (missing parts from reference TRBV30 and TRBJ2-6): SQTIHQWPATLVQPVGSPLSLECTVEGTSNPNLYWYRQAAGRGLQLLFYSVGIGQISSEVPQNLSASRPQDRQFILSSKKLLLSDSGFYLCAWGSGRDRVLTFGAGSRLTVL.

This clone showed up just a few times. In nucleotides, the CDR3 is TGTGCCTGGAGCGCGGGGTGGAGGGATCCCTCCTACGAGCAGTACTTC. As protein: CAWSAGWRDPSYEQYF. This rearrangement joins TRBV30 to TRBJ2-7; possibly TRBD2 for D (6 bases). Germline-derived CDR1 and CDR2 are GTSNPN and SVGIG (reference sequence). The germline V and J ends were trimmed by 3 bases and 0 bases, with 18 bases remaining between them. The CDR3 consists of 16 residues.

In this sample, this clone turned up a few times. This chain links TRBV5-8 with TRBJ2-7; D is ambiguous. Trimming cost V 7 bases and J 3 bases, with 11 bases left between them. The CDR3 loop spans 12 amino acids. Germline-derived CDR1 and CDR2 are SGHTS and YDEGEE. The CDR3 DNA is TGTGCCAGCGCCCTTACAAACTACGAGCAGTACTTC. It is translated as CASALTNYEQYF.

This clone was picked up a small number of times. This chain links TRBV19 with TRBJ2-1; D is perhaps TRBD1 (6 bases). V shed 9 bases and J shed 1 base, with 13 bases lying between them. CDR3 length: 14 residues. Germline CDR1 LNHDA, CDR2 SQIVND (reference sequence). In nucleotides, the CDR3 is TGTGCCAGCACACAGGGTAGGTCCTACAATGAGCAGTTCTTC. Amino acid sequence: CASTQGRSYNEQFF.

This clone has only a few counts. The CDR3 region has the DNA TGCGCCAGCAGCTTGGAATCAGCGGGAGTCCTTCAGTACTTC. Translated: CASSLESAGVLQYF. The chain recombines TRBV5-1 with TRBJ2-4; TRBD2 aligns across 8 bases. V shed 0 bases and J 11 bases; nucleotides not matched to a gene: 7. This CDR3 has 14 amino acids. Germline V gives CDR1 SGHRS, CDR2 YFSETQ.

Here the CDR3 reads CATSRDTGNYEQYF. Written as DNA, the CDR3 is TGTGCCACCAGCAGAGATACGGGAAACTACGAGCAGTACTTC. V gene TRBV15 combines with J gene TRBJ2-7; weak D call: TRBD2 (5 bases). Germline V gives CDR1 LNHNV, CDR2 YYDKDF (reference sequence). The CDR3 contains 14 residues. V was trimmed by 0 bases and J by 3 bases, leaving 9 bases between them.

V is TRBV5-4 and J is TRBJ1-1, with D hard to call. This CDR3 is built from 15 residues. V dropped 0 bases and J dropped 2 bases, with 11 bases sitting between them. Germline assignment: CDR1 SGHNT and CDR2 YYREEE (reference sequence). This CDR3 reads CASSLALQQNTEAFF. The CDR3 DNA sequence: TGTGCCAGCAGCTTGGCCTTACAGCAAAACACTGAAGCTTTCTTT.

The V gene is TRBV7-2, the J gene TRBJ2-7; no definite D call. Germline CDR1 reads SGHTA; CDR2 reads FQGNSA. The CDR3 extends over 13 amino acids. V lost 5 bases to trimming and J lost 1 base, with 9 bases between them. The CDR3 sequence: CASSLKQSYEQYF. The CDR3 nucleotides read TGTGCCAGCAGCCTCAAACAGTCCTACGAGCAGTACTTC.

This clone was seen a handful of times. The sample has other DNA sequences that encode this CDR3 too. The V call is TRBV30, the J call TRBJ2-3; D not certain. This CDR3 is built from 11 residues. V was shortened by 0 bases and J by 6 bases, with 4 bases between the two germline ends. CDR1 and CDR2 (germline): GTSNPN, SVGIG (reference sequence). CDR3 nucleotides: TGTGCCTGGAGTGTCGGGGATACGCAGTATTTT. Protein: CAWSVGDTQYF.